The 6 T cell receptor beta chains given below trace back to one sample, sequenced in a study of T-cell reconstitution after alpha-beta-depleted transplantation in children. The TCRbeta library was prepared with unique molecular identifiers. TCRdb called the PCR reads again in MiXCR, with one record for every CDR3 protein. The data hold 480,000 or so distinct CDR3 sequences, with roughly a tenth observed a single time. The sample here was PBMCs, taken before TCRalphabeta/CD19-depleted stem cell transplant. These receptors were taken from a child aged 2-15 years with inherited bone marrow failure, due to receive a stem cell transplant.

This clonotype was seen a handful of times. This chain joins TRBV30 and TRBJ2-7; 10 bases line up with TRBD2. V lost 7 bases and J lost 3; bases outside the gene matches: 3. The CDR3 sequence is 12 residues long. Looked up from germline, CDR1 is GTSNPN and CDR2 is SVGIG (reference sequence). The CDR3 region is CASSGRYYEQYF. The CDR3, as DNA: TGTGCCTCTAGCGGGAGATACTACGAGCAGTACTTC.

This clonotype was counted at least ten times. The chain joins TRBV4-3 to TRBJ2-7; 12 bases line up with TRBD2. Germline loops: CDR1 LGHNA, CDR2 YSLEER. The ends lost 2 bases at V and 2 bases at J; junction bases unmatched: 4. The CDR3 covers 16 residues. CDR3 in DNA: TGCGCCAGCAGCCAACTAGCGGGAGGGCCTACCTACGAGCAGTACTTC. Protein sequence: CASSQLAGGPTYEQYF.

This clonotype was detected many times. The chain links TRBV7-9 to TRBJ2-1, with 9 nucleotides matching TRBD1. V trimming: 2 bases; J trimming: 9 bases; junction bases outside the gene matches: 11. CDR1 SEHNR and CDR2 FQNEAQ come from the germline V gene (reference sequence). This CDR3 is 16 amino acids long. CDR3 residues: CASSLHPGQGWGEQFF. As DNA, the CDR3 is TGTGCCAGCAGCTTACACCCGGGACAGGGTTGGGGTGAGCAGTTCTTC. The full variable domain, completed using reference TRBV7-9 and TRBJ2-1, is DTGVSQNPRHKITKRGQNVTFRCDPISEHNRLYWYRQTLGQGPEFLTYFQNEAQLEKSRLLSDRFSAERPKGSFSTLEIQRTEQGDSAMYLCASSLHPGQGWGEQFFGPGTRLTVL.

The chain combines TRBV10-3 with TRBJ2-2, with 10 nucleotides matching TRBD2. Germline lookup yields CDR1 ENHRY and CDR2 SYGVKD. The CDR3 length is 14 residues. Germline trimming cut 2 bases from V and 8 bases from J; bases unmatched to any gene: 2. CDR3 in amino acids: CAISEPSGSGELFF. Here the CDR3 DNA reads TGTGCCATCAGTGAGCCTAGCGGGAGTGGGGAGCTGTTTTTT.

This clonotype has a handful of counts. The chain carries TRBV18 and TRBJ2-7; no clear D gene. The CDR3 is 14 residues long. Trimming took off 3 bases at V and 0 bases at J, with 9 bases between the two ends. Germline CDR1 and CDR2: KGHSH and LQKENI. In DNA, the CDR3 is TGTGCCAGCTCACCCGACTTGAGCTCCTACGAGCAGTACTTC. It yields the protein CASSPDLSSYEQYF.

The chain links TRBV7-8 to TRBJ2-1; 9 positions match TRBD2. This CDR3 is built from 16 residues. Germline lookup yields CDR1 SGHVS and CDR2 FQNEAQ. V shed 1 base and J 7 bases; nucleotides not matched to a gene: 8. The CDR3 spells CASSLVWGGRANEQFF. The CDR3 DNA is TGTGCCAGCAGCTTAGTCTGGGGCGGGAGGGCAAATGAGCAGTTCTTC.